This note documents a single TCR beta chain sequence. This clone has more than one count but fewer than ten. This receptor's antigen is unknown. No base-level quality is on record; no much larger clone is a single base apart. This sample was included in a study of T cell changes during pregnancy in multiple sclerosis (dated by TCRdb to between 2018 and 2021). Notes on the research overall: The study looked at changes in the T cell repertoire across pregnancy in women with multiple sclerosis.

The germline V end is reduced by 0 bases and the J end by 3 bases; junction bases left unmatched: 10. Reading the germline V gene gives CDR1 LGHNA and CDR2 YNFKEQ. The CDR3 holds 17 amino acids from the cysteine to the phenylalanine. Only CDR3 DNA is held: 51 bases, read in frame from base 1. Libraries were prepared through the immunoSEQ multiplex PCR assay. As stored in TCRdb, this immuneACCESS dataset retains in-frame rearrangements with V and J assigned. A fraction of the clones does not appear; measured against another copy, unresolved V genes explain less than half of the discrepancy, and the remainder lacks a known reason. The sample table records tens of thousands of clones; roughly 87% of these occur just once. In total, the top ten clones hold 6% to 8.5% of the sample.

The source of this sequence is a female donor with multiple sclerosis, enrolled in a pregnancy study. The source was CD8+ T cells from peripheral blood mononuclear cells, collected after pregnancy. The sequence links TRBV4-2 to TRBJ2-5; 7 bases in the middle match TRBD2. CDR3 protein: CASSQEFGGSGKETQYF. In nucleotide form, the sequence is TGTGCCAGCAGCCAAGAGTTCGGGGGGTCTGGAAAAGAGACCCAGTACTTC.